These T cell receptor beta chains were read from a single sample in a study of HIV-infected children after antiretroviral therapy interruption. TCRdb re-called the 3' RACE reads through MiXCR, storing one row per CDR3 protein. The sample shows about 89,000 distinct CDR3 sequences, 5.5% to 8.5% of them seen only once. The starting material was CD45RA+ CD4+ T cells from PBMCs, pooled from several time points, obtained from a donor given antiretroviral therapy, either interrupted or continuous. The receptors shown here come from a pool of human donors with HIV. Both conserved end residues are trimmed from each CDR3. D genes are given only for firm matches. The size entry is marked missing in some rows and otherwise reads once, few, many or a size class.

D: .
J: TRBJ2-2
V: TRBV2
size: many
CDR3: ASRPGPENTGELF

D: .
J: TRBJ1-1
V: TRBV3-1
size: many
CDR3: ASSQDGVLTLNTEAF

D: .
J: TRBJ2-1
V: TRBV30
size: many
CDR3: AWSAGLLGDEQF

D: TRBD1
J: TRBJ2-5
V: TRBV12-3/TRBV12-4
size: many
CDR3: ASSPGQGQETQY

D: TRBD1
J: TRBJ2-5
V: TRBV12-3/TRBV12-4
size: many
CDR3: ASSFGPRQGAETQY

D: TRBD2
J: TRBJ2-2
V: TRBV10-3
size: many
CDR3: AITRGEQGELF

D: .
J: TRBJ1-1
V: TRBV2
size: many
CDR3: ASKMEILLNTEAF

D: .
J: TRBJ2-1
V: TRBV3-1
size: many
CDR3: ASSSSVGDEQF

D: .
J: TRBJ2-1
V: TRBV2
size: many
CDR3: ASSRWGYNEQF

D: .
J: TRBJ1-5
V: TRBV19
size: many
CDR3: ASRSRPMDVQPQH

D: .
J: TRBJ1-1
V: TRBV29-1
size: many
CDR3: SAPAFGLGNTEAF

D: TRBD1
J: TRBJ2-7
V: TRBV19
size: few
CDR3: ASSGQDPIAYEQY

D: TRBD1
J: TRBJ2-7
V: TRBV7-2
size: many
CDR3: ASSLSLLQGASEQY

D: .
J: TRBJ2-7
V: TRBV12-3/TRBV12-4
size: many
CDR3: ASSSQDSQYYGQY

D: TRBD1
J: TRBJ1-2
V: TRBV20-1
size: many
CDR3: SAFGQDQPYGYT

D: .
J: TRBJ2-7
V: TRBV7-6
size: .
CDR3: ASSFGPTKYEQY

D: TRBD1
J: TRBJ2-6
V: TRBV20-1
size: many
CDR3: SARQGATGANVLT

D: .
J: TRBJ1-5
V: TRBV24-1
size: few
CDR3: ASSPSGEQPQH

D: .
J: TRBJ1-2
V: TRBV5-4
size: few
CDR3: ASNQQQGYGYT

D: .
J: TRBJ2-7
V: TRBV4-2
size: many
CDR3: ASSQDGGIAEQY

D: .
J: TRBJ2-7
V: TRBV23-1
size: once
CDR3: ASSLPLQVYEQY

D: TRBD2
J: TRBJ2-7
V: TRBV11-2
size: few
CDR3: ASVGGVQGEQY

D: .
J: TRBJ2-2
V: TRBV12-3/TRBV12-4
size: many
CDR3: ASRAGGANTGELF

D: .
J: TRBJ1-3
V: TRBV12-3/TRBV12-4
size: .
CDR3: ASSSEGTPGNTIY

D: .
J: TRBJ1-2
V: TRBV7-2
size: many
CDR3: ASSFLEFYGYT

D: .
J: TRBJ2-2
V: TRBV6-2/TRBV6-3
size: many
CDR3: ASSYSRLGATGELF

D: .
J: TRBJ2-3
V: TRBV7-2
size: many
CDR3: ASSLMGHRDTQY

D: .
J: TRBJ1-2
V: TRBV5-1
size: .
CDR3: ASSAGPQRANYGYT

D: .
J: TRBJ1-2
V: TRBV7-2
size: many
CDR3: ASSWGSGAISGGYT

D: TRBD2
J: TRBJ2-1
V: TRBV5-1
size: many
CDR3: ASSDRGLAGVDEQF

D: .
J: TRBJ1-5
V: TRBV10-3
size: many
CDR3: AISESAIADQPQH

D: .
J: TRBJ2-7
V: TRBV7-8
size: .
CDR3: ASSLPGSYEQY

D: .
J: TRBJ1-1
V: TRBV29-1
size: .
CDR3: SVGTPNTEAF